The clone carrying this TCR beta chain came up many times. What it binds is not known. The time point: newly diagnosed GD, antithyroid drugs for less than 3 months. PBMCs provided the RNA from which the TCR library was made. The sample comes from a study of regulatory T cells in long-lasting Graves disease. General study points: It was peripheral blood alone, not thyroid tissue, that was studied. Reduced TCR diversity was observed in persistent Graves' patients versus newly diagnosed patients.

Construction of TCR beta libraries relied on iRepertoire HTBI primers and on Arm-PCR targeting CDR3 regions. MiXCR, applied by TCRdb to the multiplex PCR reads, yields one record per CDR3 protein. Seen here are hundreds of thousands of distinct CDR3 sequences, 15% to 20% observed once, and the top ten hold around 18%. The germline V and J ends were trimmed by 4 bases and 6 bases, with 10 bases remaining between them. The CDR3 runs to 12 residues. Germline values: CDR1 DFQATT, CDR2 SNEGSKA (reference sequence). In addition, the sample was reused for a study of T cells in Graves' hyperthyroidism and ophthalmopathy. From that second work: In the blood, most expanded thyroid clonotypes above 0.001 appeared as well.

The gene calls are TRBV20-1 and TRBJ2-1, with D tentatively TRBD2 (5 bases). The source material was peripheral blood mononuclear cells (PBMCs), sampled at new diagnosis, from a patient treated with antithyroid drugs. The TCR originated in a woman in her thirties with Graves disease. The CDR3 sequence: CSANPGINEQFF. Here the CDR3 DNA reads TGCAGTGCTAATCCCGGGATCAATGAGCAGTTCTTC.